This TCR beta chain emerged from a study of T-cell reconstitution after alpha-beta-depleted transplantation in children. General study findings and limits: Where some patients showed high TCRbeta diversity at day 60, it came from recipient T cells and thymic progenitors that had survived.

Unique molecular identifiers were used to barcode this TCRbeta library. TCRdb analysed the PCR reads with MiXCR anew, one entry per CDR3 protein. The sample holds about 110,000 distinct CDR3 sequences, 5% to 7% seen once. CDR3 length: 10 amino acids. Germline V gene data show CDR1 as SGDLS and CDR2 as YYNGEE. Trimming removed 3 bases at V and 15 bases at J, with 11 bases between. The sample holds many counts of this clonotype. Its matching antigen is unknown. The sequences come from PBMCs, mostly from graft donor cells, collected 360 days after TCRalphabeta/CD19-depleted stem cell transplant. The V and J genes are TRBV9 and TRBJ2-3; TRBD1 is a possible D gene (5 bases). This TCR was recovered from a male patient aged 2-10 years who had a stem cell transplant for acute lymphoblastic leukemia, so the T cells may come from the graft donor. For the CDR3, the DNA is TGTGCCAGCAGCGGTGATGACAGATATTTT. This translates into CASSGDDRYF.